This T cell receptor (beta chain) was retrieved from a study of response to subunit inactivated influenza vaccine. At least ten counts were recorded for this clonotype. MiXCR, run by TCRdb on the RT-PCR reads, gives a single entry per CDR3 protein. Of roughly 500,000 distinct CDR3 sequences listed, around 21% are singletons. The V end was cut by 1 base, the J end by 11 bases, with 15 bases between. CDR1 and CDR2 from the germline V gene are SGHAT and FQNNGV. The CDR3 covers 15 residues. The data were also submitted as part of a second study, on T cells expressing NK-cell markers. As that study records: Beta-chain TCR cDNA was generated via 5'RACE template switching with UMIs.

Sequenced here: CD4+ T cells sorted from PBMCs, sampled 12 days after vaccination. This TCR was recovered from a man aged 50 to 59 who received an inactivated influenza vaccine. The rearrangement links TRBV11-2 to TRBJ1-6, with D perhaps matching TRBD1 (6 bases). CDR3 bases: TGTGCCAGCAGCTTAGGGTACGGGGGCAAGACACCCCTCCACTTT. Its protein product is CASSLGYGGKTPLHF.